The entry that follows covers one T cell receptor beta chain sequence. The antigen is not known. This entry belongs to a study of response to subunit inactivated influenza vaccine. The study's findings and limits: Only a handful of new T cells, the authors suggested, are recruited with each seasonal influenza vaccination.

With 4 bases clipped from V and 1 base from J, the junction kept 8 bases outside the gene matches. This CDR3 is built from 17 residues. CDR1 and CDR2 from the germline V gene are SGHTA and FQGNSA. TCRdb processed the RT-PCR reads anew with MiXCR; each CDR3 protein has one entry. Altogether 650,000 to 800,000 distinct CDR3 sequences are present, around a sixth being singletons, with the ten largest covering roughly a tenth. The chain links TRBV7-2 to TRBJ2-5; 11 bases match TRBD1. This sequence originates from a man aged 45-60 years who received an inactivated influenza vaccine. Sequenced material: PBMCs from blood, taken less than 6 days after vaccination. The CDR3 is CASSSAGQGAPQETQYF. The DNA for the CDR3 is TGTGCCAGCAGCTCCGCCGGACAGGGGGCCCCCCAAGAGACCCAGTACTTC.